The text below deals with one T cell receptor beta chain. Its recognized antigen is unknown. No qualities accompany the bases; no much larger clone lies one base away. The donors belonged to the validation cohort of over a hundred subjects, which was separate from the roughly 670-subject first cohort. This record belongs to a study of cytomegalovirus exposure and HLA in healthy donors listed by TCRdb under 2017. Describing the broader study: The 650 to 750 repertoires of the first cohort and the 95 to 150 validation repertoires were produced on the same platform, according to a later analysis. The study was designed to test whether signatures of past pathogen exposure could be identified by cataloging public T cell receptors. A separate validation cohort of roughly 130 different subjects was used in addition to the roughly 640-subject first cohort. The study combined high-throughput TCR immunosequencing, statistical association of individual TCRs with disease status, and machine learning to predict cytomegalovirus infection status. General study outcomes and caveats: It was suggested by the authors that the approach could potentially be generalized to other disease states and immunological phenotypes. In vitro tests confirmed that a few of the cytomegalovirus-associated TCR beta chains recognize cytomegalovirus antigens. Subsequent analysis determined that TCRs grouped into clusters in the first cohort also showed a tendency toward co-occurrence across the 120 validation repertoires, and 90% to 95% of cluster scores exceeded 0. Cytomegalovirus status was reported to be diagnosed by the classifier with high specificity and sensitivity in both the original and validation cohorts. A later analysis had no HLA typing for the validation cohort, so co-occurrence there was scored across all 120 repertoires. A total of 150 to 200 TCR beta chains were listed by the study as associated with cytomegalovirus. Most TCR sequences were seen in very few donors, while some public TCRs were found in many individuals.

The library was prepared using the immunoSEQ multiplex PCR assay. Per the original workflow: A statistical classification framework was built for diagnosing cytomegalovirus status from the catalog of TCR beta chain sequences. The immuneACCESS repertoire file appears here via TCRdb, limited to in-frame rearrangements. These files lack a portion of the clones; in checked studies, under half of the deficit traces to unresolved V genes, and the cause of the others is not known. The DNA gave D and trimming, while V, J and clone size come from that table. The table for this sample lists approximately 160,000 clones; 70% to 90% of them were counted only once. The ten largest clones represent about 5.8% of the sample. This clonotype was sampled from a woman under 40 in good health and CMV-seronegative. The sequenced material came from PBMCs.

CDR3 protein: CASRLGTGDGYTF. The sequenced DNA: TGTGCCAGCAGACTAGGGACAGGGGATGGCTACACCTTC. The rearrangement joined TRBV6-6 to TRBJ1-2, and 10 junction bases match TRBD1. Trimming removed 6 bases from V and 6 bases from J; the gene matches leave 4 bases unexplained. CDR1 and CDR2, per the germline V gene (reference sequence), are MNHNY and SVGAGI. The CDR3 goes from the cysteine to the phenylalanine over 13 residues. Only the CDR3 DNA is retained, 39 bases long and in frame from the first base.